This T cell receptor (beta chain) derives from a study of molecular identifiers for immune sequencing clone quantification. MiXCR, run by TCRdb on the PCR reads, gives a single entry per CDR3 protein. Found here are 300,000 to 400,000 distinct CDR3 sequences, 20% to 25% of them singletons; the top ten hold 0.81%. CDR1 is MNHEY, CDR2 SMNVEV, per germline (reference sequence). The CDR3 has 13 residues. V trimming: 8 bases; J trimming: 12 bases; junction bases outside the gene matches: 12. This clonotype has at least ten counts. The source material was naive CD8+ T cells from blood, with Jurkat cell RNA spiked in. Subset denoted: FACS-sorted CD8+CD4-CCR7+CD45RA+ naive T cells. The sequence was collected from a human donor in good health. Some libraries in this study had Jurkat cell RNA spiked in. V gene TRBV27 combines with J gene TRBJ2-7; the match to TRBD2 covers 11 bases. The CDR3 DNA reads TGTGCCAGCGAGGGACTAGCGGTACCTAAACGGTACTTC. It encodes CASEGLAVPKRYF.